This TCR beta chain was captured by sequencing in a study of cytomegalovirus exposure and HLA in healthy donors. About the study: When fewer than 500 donors were genotyped, roughly 82% of them were found to fall in the Caucasian-associated ancestry cluster. Study-wide results and caveats: A list of 164 TCR beta chains associated with cytomegalovirus was given.

The PCR contained 60 Vbeta and 13 Jbeta primers. Profiled with immunoSEQ multiplex PCR; TCRdb holds only in-frame clones, not every one. The sample has 120,000 or so clones; about three quarters are singletons. The CDR3 is made up of 14 amino acids. Germline loops: CDR1 SGHNT, CDR2 YYREEE (reference sequence). V gave up 6 bases and J gave up 0 bases, with 10 bases separating them. This clone occurred a few times. Its antigen is not identified. The chain combines TRBV5-4 with TRBJ2-1; D gene ambiguous. The receptor was derived from a woman aged 60-75 years in good health and CMV-seropositive. Source material: PBMCs. In DNA, the CDR3 is TGTGCCAGCACTGAGACAAGCTCCTACAATGAGCAGTTCTTC. Protein sequence: CASTETSSYNEQFF.